These 27 T cell receptor beta chains were all obtained from the same sample, sequenced in a study of blood T cell repertoires in COVID-19. Profiling relied on immunoSEQ multiplex PCR, and the TCRdb table lists in-frame clones only, not all of them. Found here are 95,000 to 150,000 clones, 84% of them singletons; the top ten hold approximately 3.5%. The sequenced sample was PBMCs or T cells enriched from blood (not recorded which). These TCRs come from a woman in her thirties who had recovered from COVID-19.

This rearrangement joins TRBV7-2 to TRBJ1-5; 7 positions match TRBD1. J was trimmed by 1 base and V by 5 bases; bases with no gene match: 5. Germline V CDR1 and CDR2: SGHTA, FQGNSA. This CDR3 comprises 15 residues. Here the CDR3 reads CASSPQTGSNQPQHF. CDR3 coding DNA: TGTGCCAGCAGCCCCCAGACAGGGAGCAATCAGCCCCAGCATTTT.

The chain links TRBV7-2 to TRBJ1-1, with 9 bases fitting TRBD1. The junction had 5 bases not matched to a gene; V was cut back by 5 bases and J by 4 bases. Germline CDR1 SGHTA, CDR2 FQGNSA. The CDR3 contains 14 residues. In DNA, the CDR3 is TGTGCCAGCAGCCTCCGGACAGGGGCCACTGAAGCTTTCTTT. The encoded protein is CASSLRTGATEAFF.

This clone was counted once. The V gene is TRBV24-1, the J gene TRBJ2-7, with 7 nucleotides matching TRBD2. The J segment lost 5 bases and the V segment lost 4 bases, leaving 7 bases of the junction unmatched. The CDR3 has 14 amino acids. Germline CDR1 is KGHDR and CDR2 is SFDVKD. CDR3 DNA sequence: TGTGCCACCAGTGAGGGCGGGAGAGCCAACGAGCAGTACTTC. It encodes CATSEGGRANEQYF.

This chain connects TRBV28 to TRBJ1-1, with a possible D match to TRBD1 (5 bases). The germline CDR1 and CDR2 sequences are MDHEN and SYDVKM. CDR3 size: 14 residues. V shed 3 bases and J shed 1 base, with 9 bases lying between them. CDR3 in amino acids: CASSLRQGNTEAFF. CDR3 DNA sequence: TGTGCCAGCAGTTTGCGTCAGGGGAACACTGAAGCTTTCTTT.

V gene TRBV7-9 combines with J gene TRBJ1-1; 9 bases match TRBD1. From germline, CDR1 is SEHNR and CDR2 FQNEAQ (reference sequence). This CDR3 comprises 15 residues. After removal of 5 bases from V and 4 bases from J, the junction contained 8 bases not matched to a gene. The chain's CDR3 is CASSPRDRVFTEAFF. Here the CDR3 DNA reads TGTGCCAGCAGCCCCAGGGACAGGGTGTTCACTGAAGCTTTCTTT.

This clone has just a few counts. The chain combines TRBV7-9 with TRBJ2-7; no definite D call. V was shortened by 0 bases and J by 0 bases, with 3 bases between the two germline ends. The V gene's germline CDR1 is SEHNR and CDR2 FQNEAQ (reference sequence). The CDR3 covers 13 residues. CDR3 residues: CASSLAGSYEQYF. CDR3 nucleotide sequence: TGTGCCAGCAGCTTAGCCGGCTCCTACGAGCAGTACTTC.

The CDR3 loop is CASSPERGGTEKLFF. The CDR3 DNA sequence: TGTGCCAGCAGCCCGGAGAGGGGGGGTACTGAAAAACTGTTTTTT. This chain uses TRBV9 with TRBJ1-4; D possibly corresponds to TRBD1 (6 bases). CDR1 is SGDLS, CDR2 YYNGEE, per germline. V was clipped by 4 bases and J by 7 bases, with 17 bases between them. The CDR3 is made up of 15 amino acids.

This sequence joins TRBV20-1 and TRBJ1-1; TRBD1 aligns across 7 bases. Germline V gives CDR1 DFQATT, CDR2 SNEGSKA (reference sequence). Trimming cost V 3 bases and J 7 bases; bases outside gene matches: 2. CDR3 length equals 11 residues. The CDR3, as DNA: TGCAGTGCTAGTCCAGGGGGTGAAGCTTTCTTT. Translation gives CSASPGGEAFF.

This chain links TRBV7-3 with TRBJ1-6; a possible D gene is TRBD1 (5 bases). The CDR3 is made up of 13 amino acids. CDR1 SGHTA and CDR2 FQGTGA come from the germline V gene. Between the trimmed V and J ends, which lost 5 bases and 7 bases, there was a span of 9 bases. For the CDR3, the DNA is TGTGCCAGCAGCGCGACAGCGAATTCACCCCTCCACTTT. Translation: CASSATANSPLHF. Supplemented by reference TRBV7-3 and TRBJ1-6, the full variable domain reads GAGVSQTPSNKVTEKGKYVELRCDPISGHTALYWYRQSLGQGPEFLIYFQGTGAADDSGLPNDRFFAVRPEGSVSTLKIQRTERGDSAVYLCASSATANSPLHFGNGTRLTVT.

V and J are TRBV28 and TRBJ2-7; the match to TRBD1 covers 8 bases. This CDR3 comprises 16 residues. V gave up 6 bases and J gave up 2 bases; unmatched junction bases: 12. Per the germline V gene, CDR1 is MDHEN and CDR2 is SYDVKM. The CDR3 DNA is TGTGCCAGCAGCTCCGTAGTGGACAGGGTGGCCTACGAGCAGTACTTC. Translated: CASSSVVDRVAYEQYF. The full variable domain, in which reference TRBV28 and TRBJ2-7 provide the parts outside the CDR3, is DVKVTQSSRYLVKRTGEKVFLECVQDMDHENMFWYRQDPGLGLRLIYFSYDVKMKEKGDIPEGYSVSREKKERFSLILESASTNQTSMYLCASSSVVDRVAYEQYFGPGTRLTVT.

This chain connects TRBV24-1 to TRBJ2-1, with a weak D call TRBD1 (5 bases). The CDR3 is made up of 13 amino acids. Trimming pared 5 bases from V and 4 bases from J, leaving 8 bases between. Germline CDR1 KGHDR, CDR2 SFDVKD. The CDR3 reads CATSAPGYNEQFF. In DNA, the CDR3 is TGTGCCACCAGTGCCCCAGGGTACAATGAGCAGTTCTTC.

This clone appeared a few times. This sequence joins TRBV12-5 and TRBJ1-1; a possible D gene is TRBD1 (6 bases). This CDR3 has 15 residues. Germline CDR1 is LGHNT and CDR2 is FRNRAP. V lost 3 bases, J lost 1 base, and 12 bases lay in between. In DNA, the CDR3 is TGTGCTAGTGGTTTAGGGGGACCCCAGAACACTGAAGCTTTCTTT. Translation gives CASGLGGPQNTEAFF.

The rearrangement links TRBV5-1 to TRBJ2-3, with D possibly being TRBD2 (6 bases). The germline V gene encodes CDR1 SGHRS and CDR2 YFSETQ. V gave up 4 bases and J gave up 5 bases, with 17 bases separating them. CDR3 length equals 15 residues. CDR3 sequence reads: CASSPAPGVEDTQYF. The CDR3 nucleotides read TGCGCCAGCAGCCCCGCCCCGGGAGTTGAAGATACGCAGTATTTT.

This chain connects TRBV5-4 to TRBJ1-4; TRBD1 might be the D (6 bases). The CDR3 is made up of 15 amino acids. Trimming removed 4 bases at V and 1 base at J, with 11 bases between. Germline V CDR1 and CDR2: SGHNT, YYREEE (reference sequence). The CDR3 nucleotides read TGTGCCAGCAGCAGCAGACAGGAAACTAATGAAAAACTGTTTTTT. Its translation: CASSSRQETNEKLFF.

This chain connects TRBV3-1 (or the pseudogene TRBV3-2) to TRBJ2-5; 9 nucleotides line up with TRBD2. The length of the CDR3 is 15 residues. CDR1 LGHDT and CDR2 YNNKEL come from the germline V gene (reference sequence). V dropped 3 bases and J dropped 3; count of bases not matched to a gene: 5. CDR3 sequence (DNA): TGTGCCAGCAGCCAGACGACTAGCGGCAAAGAGACCCAGTACTTC. This translates into CASSQTTSGKETQYF.

The chain recombines TRBV7-9 with TRBJ2-7, with D possibly matching TRBD1 (5 bases). The CDR3 contains 16 residues. The germline V gene has CDR1 SEHNR and CDR2 FQNEAQ (reference sequence). Trimming shortened V by 5 bases and J by 5 bases, and 22 bases separated the two germline ends. Here the CDR3 reads CASSITWGPEGNEQYF. The CDR3 DNA is TGTGCCAGCAGCATCACCTGGGGCCCGGAAGGCAACGAGCAGTACTTC.

V gene TRBV7-2 combines with J gene TRBJ1-3; 7 bases match TRBD1. V gave up 2 bases and J gave up 0 bases; unmatched junction bases: 7. The CDR3 spans 17 residues. CDR1 and CDR2 from the germline V gene are SGHTA and FQGNSA. The DNA of the CDR3 is TGTGCCAGCAGCTTATCACCGGGACAGACCTCTGGAAACACCATATATTTT. Its translation is CASSLSPGQTSGNTIYF.

The chain joins TRBV5-1 to TRBJ1-1; D might be TRBD1 (6 bases). The ends were cut back, 0 bases at V and 1 base at J, with 13 bases in the middle. From germline, CDR1 is SGHRS and CDR2 YFSETQ. The CDR3 is 16 amino acids. CDR3 sequence: CASSLVVGQKNTEAFF. In nucleotides, the CDR3 is TGCGCCAGCAGCTTGGTTGTCGGACAGAAGAACACTGAAGCTTTCTTT.

The J gene is TRBJ1-2, the V gene TRBV10-3; D is ambiguous. Trimming shortened V by 7 bases and J by 7 bases, and 19 bases separated the two germline ends. The germline gives CDR1 ENHRY, CDR2 SYGVKD. The CDR3 is 14 residues long. CDR3 DNA: TGTGCCATCACCAAGGAGGGAGGGATTGGTGGCTACACCTTC. This encodes CAITKEGGIGGYTF.

As regards this clone: The conserved closing phenylalanine or tryptophan is absent in this CDR3, likely reflecting a read error. Because the CDR3's place on the DNA is in doubt, the DNA is left out and the CDR3 is given as listed by TCRdb. V usage is TRBV19 and J usage is TRBJ2-7; the D call TRBD2 from the table was never checked on the DNA. CDR1 and CDR2 (germline): LNHDA, SQIVND (reference sequence). The CDR3 has 13 amino acids, counting both end residues. This chain's CDR3 is CASSTPPLAGEGL.

This chain connects TRBV7-2 to TRBJ2-2; 11 bases are shared with TRBD2. This CDR3 is 14 amino acids long. From germline, CDR1 is SGHTA and CDR2 FQGNSA. J was trimmed by 6 bases and V by 6 bases; bases with no gene match: 3. Here the CDR3 DNA reads TGTGCCAGCAGAGGGACTAGCGGTGCCGGGGAGCTGTTTTTT. Translation: CASRGTSGAGELFF.

The V call is TRBV19, the J call TRBJ2-1; 13 bases align to TRBD2. V shed 7 bases and J 8 bases; nucleotides not matched to a gene: 11. The CDR3 runs to 16 residues. In germline, CDR1 is LNHDA, CDR2 SQIVND (reference sequence). In nucleotides, the CDR3 is TGTGCCAGTACCCCCTGGACTAGCGGGAGTGCAGATGAGCAGTTCTTC. It is translated as CASTPWTSGSADEQFF. Complete variable domain (other parts from reference TRBV19 and TRBJ2-1): DGGITQSPKYLFRKEGQNVTLSCEQNLNHDAMYWYRQDPGQGLRLIYYSQIVNDFQKGDIAEGYSVSREKKESFPLTVTSAQKNPTAFYLCASTPWTSGSADEQFFGPGTRLTVL.

J is TRBJ2-7 and V is TRBV19; 7 nucleotides align to TRBD1. Losses at the gene ends were 5 bases for V and 0 bases for J; bases not matched to a gene: 7. Germline CDR1 LNHDA, CDR2 SQIVND (reference sequence). The CDR3 extends over 15 amino acids. CDR3 protein: CASSLRTGGSYEQYF. For the CDR3, the DNA is TGTGCCAGTAGTTTAAGGACAGGCGGCTCCTACGAGCAGTACTTC.

The DNA of the CDR3 is TGTGCCAGCAGGAGGGGACTAGCGGGAGTTGGTGAGCAGTTCTTC. Its translation is CASRRGLAGVGEQFF. The chain carries TRBV25-1 and TRBJ2-1, with 14 bases matching TRBD2. There are 15 residues in the CDR3. V dropped 6 bases and J dropped 9; count of bases not matched to a gene: 7. CDR1 is MGHDK, CDR2 SYGVNS, per germline.

A word on this clone: Other DNA sequences within the sample encode an identical CDR3. The chain combines TRBV28 with TRBJ1-5; D might be TRBD1 (5 bases). CDR1 and CDR2 (germline): MDHEN, SYDVKM. V lost 5 bases and J 2 bases, leaving 13 bases between the germline ends. The CDR3 has 15 residues. CDR3 bases: TGTGCCAGCAGTCTCGGGGGATCGGGCAATCAGCCCCAGCATTTT. Protein product: CASSLGGSGNQPQHF. Full variable domain (outside the CDR3, taken from reference TRBV28 and TRBJ1-5): DVKVTQSSRYLVKRTGEKVFLECVQDMDHENMFWYRQDPGLGLRLIYFSYDVKMKEKGDIPEGYSVSREKKERFSLILESASTNQTSMYLCASSLGGSGNQPQHFGDGTRLSIL.

The chain combines TRBV6-5 with TRBJ1-5, with D possibly being TRBD1 (6 bases). This CDR3 has 14 amino acids. Germline V gene data show CDR1 as MNHEY and CDR2 as SVGAGI. V lost 8 bases and J lost 0, with 11 bases in between. The CDR3 nucleotides read TGTGCCAGCGGGAGGGGGTATAGCAATCAGCCCCAGCATTTT. Amino acid sequence: CASGRGYSNQPQHF.

The chain recombines TRBV7-8 with TRBJ2-1, with 9 bases that match TRBD1. V dropped 1 base and J dropped 6; count of bases not matched to a gene: 7. Germline CDR1 and CDR2: SGHVS and FQNEAQ. CDR3 length: 16 amino acids. The CDR3 bases are TGTGCCAGCAGCTTAGTACGGGACAGGGACTCCAATGAGCAGTTCTTC. It codes for CASSLVRDRDSNEQFF.